This T cell receptor (beta chain) comes out of a study of OX40 agonist ivuxolimab in advanced cancers. The wider study: Administration of intravenous ivuxolimab to patients occurred every 2 weeks at 0.01 to 10 mg/kg. Overall study results and limits: Both CD4+ and CD8+ T cell populations in blood had undergone clonal expansion by week 6 at 0.1 to 3.0 mg/kg. Averaging showed that CD8+ T cells had more expanded clones than CD4+ did.

Autoimmune disease history or systemic immunosuppression excluded patients. Assay used: immunoSEQ multiplex PCR; TCRdb lists only in-frame clones, some missing. The sample contains around 31,000 clones, 80% to 90% of which appear only once. The sample holds one count of this clone. Its antigen remains unidentified. The TCR comes from an adult with an advanced solid tumor such as melanoma, head and neck, liver or kidney cancer. Here the sequenced sample was CD4+ or CD8+ T cells sorted from blood, taken in a trial of the OX40 agonist ivuxolimab.

The CDR3 region has the DNA TGTGCCACCAGCCCTAGACGTGGGGGACACACTGAAGCTTTCTTT. The encoded protein is CATSPRRGGHTEAFF. The genes are TRBV15 and TRBJ1-1, with D maybe TRBD1 (5 bases). Germline loops: CDR1 LNHNV, CDR2 YYDKDF (reference sequence). The CDR3 contains 15 residues. Between the trimmed V and J ends, which lost 5 bases and 3 bases, there was a span of 16 bases.